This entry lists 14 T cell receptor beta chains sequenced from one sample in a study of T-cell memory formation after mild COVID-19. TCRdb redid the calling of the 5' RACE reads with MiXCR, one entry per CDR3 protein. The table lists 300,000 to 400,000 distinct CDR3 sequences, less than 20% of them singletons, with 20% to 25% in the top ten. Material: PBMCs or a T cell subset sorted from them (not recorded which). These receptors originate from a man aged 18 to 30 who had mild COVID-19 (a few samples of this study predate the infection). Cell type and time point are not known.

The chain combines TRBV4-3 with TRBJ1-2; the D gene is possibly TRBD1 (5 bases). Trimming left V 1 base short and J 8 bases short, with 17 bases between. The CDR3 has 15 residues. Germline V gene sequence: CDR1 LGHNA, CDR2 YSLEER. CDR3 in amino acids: CASSQAWWTGGGYTF. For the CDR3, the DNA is TGCGCCAGCAGCCAAGCTTGGTGGACCGGGGGAGGCTACACCTTC.

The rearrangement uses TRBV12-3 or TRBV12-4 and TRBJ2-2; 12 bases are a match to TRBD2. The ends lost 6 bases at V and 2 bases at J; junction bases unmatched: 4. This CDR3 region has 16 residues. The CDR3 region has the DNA TGTGCCAGCAGCGCTAGCGGGGGGGCTAACACCGGGGAGCTGTTTTTT. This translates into CASSASGGANTGELFF.

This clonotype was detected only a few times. The CDR3 region is CASRTTGPTDTQYF. CDR3 bases: TGTGCCAGCAGAACGACAGGACCCACAGATACGCAGTATTTT. The chain employs TRBV25-1 and TRBJ2-3; possible D gene TRBD1, 6 bases. The ends were cut back, 6 bases at V and 2 bases at J, with 12 bases in the middle. The germline gives CDR1 MGHDK, CDR2 SYGVNS. This CDR3 contains 14 residues.

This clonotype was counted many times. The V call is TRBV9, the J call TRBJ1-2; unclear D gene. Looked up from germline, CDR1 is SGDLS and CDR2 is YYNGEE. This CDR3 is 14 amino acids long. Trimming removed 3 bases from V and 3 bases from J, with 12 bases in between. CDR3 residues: CASSASTSDYGYTF. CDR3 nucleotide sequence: TGTGCCAGCAGCGCATCTACATCTGACTATGGCTACACCTTC.

CDR3 coding DNA: TGTGCCAGCATCCCCCCAACCCAAGAGACCCAGTACTTC. Amino acids: CASIPPTQETQYF. The V gene is TRBV5-6, the J gene TRBJ2-5; no reliable D call. CDR1 and CDR2 (germline): SGHDT, YYEEEE. Trimming stripped 6 bases from V and 1 base from J, with 10 bases between. This CDR3 is built from 13 residues. Full variable domain (missing parts from reference TRBV5-6 and TRBJ2-5): DAGVTQSPTHLIKTRGQQVTLRCSPKSGHDTVSWYQQALGQGPQFIFQYYEEEERQRGNFPDRFSGHQFPNYSSELNVNALLLGDSALYLCASIPPTQETQYFGPGTRLLVL.

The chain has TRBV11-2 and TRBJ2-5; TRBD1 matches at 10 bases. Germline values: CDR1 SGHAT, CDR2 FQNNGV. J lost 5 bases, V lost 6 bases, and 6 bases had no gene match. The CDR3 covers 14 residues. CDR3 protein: CASRRDRGYETQYF. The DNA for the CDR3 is TGTGCCAGCAGGCGGGACAGGGGTTACGAGACCCAGTACTTC.

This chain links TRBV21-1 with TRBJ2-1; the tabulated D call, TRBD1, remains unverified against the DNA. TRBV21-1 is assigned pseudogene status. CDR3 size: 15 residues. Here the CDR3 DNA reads TGTGCCAGCAGCCGACGAACAAGACAGGGGCCGACGCAGTTCTTC. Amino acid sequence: CASSRRTRQGPTQFF.

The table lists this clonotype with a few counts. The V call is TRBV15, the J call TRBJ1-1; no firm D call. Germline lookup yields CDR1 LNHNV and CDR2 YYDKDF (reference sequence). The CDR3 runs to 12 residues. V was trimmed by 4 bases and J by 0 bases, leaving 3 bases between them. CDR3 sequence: CATSNMNTEAFF. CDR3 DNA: TGTGCCACCAGCAATATGAACACTGAAGCTTTCTTT.

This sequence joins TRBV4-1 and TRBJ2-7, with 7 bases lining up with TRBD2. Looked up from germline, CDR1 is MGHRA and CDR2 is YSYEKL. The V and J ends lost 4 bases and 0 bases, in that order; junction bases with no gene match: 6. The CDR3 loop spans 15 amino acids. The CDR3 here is CASSLREEGSYEQYF. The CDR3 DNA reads TGCGCCAGCAGCCTCCGGGAGGAGGGCTCCTACGAGCAGTACTTC.

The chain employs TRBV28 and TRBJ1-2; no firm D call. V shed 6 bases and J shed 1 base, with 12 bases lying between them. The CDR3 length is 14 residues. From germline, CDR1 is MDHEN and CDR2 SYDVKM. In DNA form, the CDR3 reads TGTGCCAGCAGCACCCAGAGAAATAACTATGGCTACACCTTC. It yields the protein CASSTQRNNYGYTF.

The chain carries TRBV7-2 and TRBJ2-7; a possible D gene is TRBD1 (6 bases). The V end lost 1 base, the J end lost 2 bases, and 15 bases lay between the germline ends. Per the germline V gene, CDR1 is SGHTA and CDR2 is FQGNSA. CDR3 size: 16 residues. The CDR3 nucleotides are TGTGCCAGCAGCTTAGAACAGGGTTGGGCCCCCTACGAGCAGTACGTC. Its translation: CASSLEQGWAPYEQYV.

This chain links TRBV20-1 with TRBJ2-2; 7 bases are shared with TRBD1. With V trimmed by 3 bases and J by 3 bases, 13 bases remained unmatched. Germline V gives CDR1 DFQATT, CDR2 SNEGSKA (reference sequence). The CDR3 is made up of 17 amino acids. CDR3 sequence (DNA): TGCAGTGCTAGCAGGGGATTCGACAGGGCATACACCGGGGAGCTGTTTTTT. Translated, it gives CSASRGFDRAYTGELFF.

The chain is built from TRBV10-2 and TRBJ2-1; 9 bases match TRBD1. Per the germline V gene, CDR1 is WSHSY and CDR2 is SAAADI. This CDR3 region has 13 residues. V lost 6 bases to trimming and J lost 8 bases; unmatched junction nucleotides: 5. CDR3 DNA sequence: TGCGCCAGCAGCCGGGACAGGGTCCATGAGCAGTTCTTC. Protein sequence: CASSRDRVHEQFF.

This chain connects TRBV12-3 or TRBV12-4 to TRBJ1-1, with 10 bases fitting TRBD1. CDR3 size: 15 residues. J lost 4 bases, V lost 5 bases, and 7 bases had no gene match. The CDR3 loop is CASSPRQGASTEAFF. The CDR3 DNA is TGTGCCAGCAGTCCCCGACAGGGGGCCAGCACTGAAGCTTTCTTT.